The sequence of this TCR beta chain was determined in a study of lymphopenia after photon versus proton radiotherapy. Profiling relied on immunoSEQ multiplex PCR, and the TCRdb table lists in-frame clones only, not all of them. The data show 30,000 to 40,000 clones, roughly 92% seen once. The CDR3 sequence is 11 residues long. V gave up 4 bases and J gave up 11 bases, with 11 bases separating them. CDR1 and CDR2 from the germline V gene are ENHRY and SYGVKD. General study results and limits: Oligoclonal CD8+ Temra expansion after nadir drove photon patients' diversity drop. Survival link was tested only in deceased patients; proton benefit remains a possibility.

About this clone itself: Antigen unknown.

This rearrangement joins TRBV10-3 to TRBJ1-1; D uncertain. This TCR derives from a man in his 60s with cholangiocarcinoma. The source material was peripheral blood, sampled from a patient treated with photon-based radiotherapy. CDR3 nucleotides: TGTGCCATCAGTGCAAGAGGTGACGCTTTCTTT. Protein product: CAISARGDAFF.